The subject of this entry is one TCR beta chain. What it recognizes is unknown. 60 Vbeta and 13 Jbeta primers were used in PCR. The table came from immunoSEQ multiplex PCR; TCRdb's copy has only in-frame clones and leaves some out. The table shows about 120,000 clones, with about 80% occurring only once. The record originates from a study of cytomegalovirus exposure and HLA in healthy donors. Findings and caveats of the study: Most TCR sequences showed up rarely, but some public TCRs showed up in many donors. Listed as cytomegalovirus-associated were 150 to 200 TCR beta chains.

The donors (healthy individuals) were bone marrow donors. J was trimmed by 3 bases and V by 4 bases; bases with no gene match: 3. Germline CDR1 and CDR2: SEHNR and FQNEAQ (reference sequence). This CDR3 is 14 amino acids long. What was sequenced was PBMCs. This sequence joins TRBV7-9 and TRBJ1-2, with TRBD1 identical over 9 bases. The sequence came from a human donor in good health. This CDR3 reads CASSSGQGHYGYTF. CDR3 DNA sequence: TGTGCCAGCAGCTCGGGACAGGGACACTATGGCTACACCTTC. Drawing the rest from reference TRBV7-9 and TRBJ1-2, the complete variable domain is DTGVSQNPRHKITKRGQNVTFRCDPISEHNRLYWYRQTLGQGPEFLTYFQNEAQLEKSRLLSDRFSAERPKGSFSTLEIQRTEQGDSAMYLCASSSGQGHYGYTFGSGTRLTVV.